One sample yielded the 6 T cell receptor beta chains listed below, sequenced in a study of blood T cell repertoires in COVID-19. The repertoire was sequenced with immunoSEQ multiplex PCR; TCRdb's copy has only in-frame clones and lacks some. The sample lists approximately 70,000 clones; over 70% were seen once. Specimen: peripheral blood. The source of these receptors is a woman in her 70s with acute or convalescent COVID-19.

V gene TRBV27 combines with J gene TRBJ1-1, with no clear D. V was trimmed by 2 bases and J by 1 base, leaving 5 bases between them. Germline CDR1 MNHEY, CDR2 SMNVEV (reference sequence). This CDR3 region has 13 residues. CDR3 coding DNA: TGTGCCAGCAGTTTAGGCAGGAACACTGAAGCTTTCTTT. Protein sequence: CASSLGRNTEAFF.

The gene calls are TRBV7-2 and TRBJ2-7, with TRBD1 as a possible D gene (6 bases). CDR3 length equals 15 residues. Germline V lookup: CDR1 SGHTA, CDR2 FQGNSA. V lost 5 bases, J lost 0 bases, and 14 bases lay in between. CDR3 amino acids: CASSALDRFSYEQYF. The DNA of the CDR3 is TGTGCCAGCAGCGCCCTGGACAGATTCTCCTACGAGCAGTACTTC.

CDR3 loop: CSPGGGDTQYF. The CDR3 DNA reads TGCAGCCCTGGGGGGGGAGATACGCAGTATTTT. The chain has TRBV20-1 and TRBJ2-3, with 7 bases lining up with TRBD2. Per the germline V gene, CDR1 is DFQATT and CDR2 is SNEGSKA (reference sequence). CDR3 size: 11 residues.

The chain joins TRBV30 to TRBJ1-2, with a weak D call TRBD1 (5 bases). The germline gives CDR1 GTSNPN, CDR2 SVGIG (reference sequence). This CDR3 is built from 12 residues. Trimming cost V 7 bases and J 3 bases, with 12 bases left between them. The CDR3 region is CALTDSHYGYTF. CDR3 nucleotide sequence: TGTGCCTTAACCGACAGCCACTATGGCTACACCTTC.

The chain couples TRBV11-2 to TRBJ2-7; D ambiguous. Germline CDR1 is SGHAT and CDR2 is FQNNGV. The V end lost 5 bases, the J end lost 4 bases, and 15 bases lay between the germline ends. The CDR3 is 14 residues long. The CDR3 region is CASSPTRSWYEQYF. CDR3 sequence (DNA): TGTGCCAGCAGCCCCACCCGGTCATGGTACGAGCAGTACTTC.

The chain is built from TRBV10-3 and TRBJ1-3, with 7 bases fitting TRBD1. The V segment lost 3 bases and the J segment 4 bases; nucleotides outside the gene matches: 6. The CDR3 has 15 residues. Germline V gives CDR1 ENHRY, CDR2 SYGVKD. CDR3 amino acids: CAISDTGVGGNTIYF. CDR3 DNA: TGTGCCATCAGTGATACAGGGGTAGGAGGAAACACCATATATTTT.